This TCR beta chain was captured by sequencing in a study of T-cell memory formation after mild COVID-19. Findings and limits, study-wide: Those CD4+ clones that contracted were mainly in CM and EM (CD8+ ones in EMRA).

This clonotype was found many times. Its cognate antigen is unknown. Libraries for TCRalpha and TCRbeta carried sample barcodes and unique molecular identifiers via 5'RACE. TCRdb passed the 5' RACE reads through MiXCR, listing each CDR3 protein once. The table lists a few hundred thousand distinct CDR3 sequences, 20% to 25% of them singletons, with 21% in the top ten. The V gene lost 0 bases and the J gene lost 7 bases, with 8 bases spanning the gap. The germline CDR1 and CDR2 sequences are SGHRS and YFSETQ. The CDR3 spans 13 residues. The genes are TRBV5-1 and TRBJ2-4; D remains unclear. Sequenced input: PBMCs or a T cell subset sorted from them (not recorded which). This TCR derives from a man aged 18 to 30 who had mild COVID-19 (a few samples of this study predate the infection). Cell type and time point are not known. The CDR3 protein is CASSLGVRNIQYF. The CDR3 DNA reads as TGCGCCAGCAGCTTGGGAGTACGTAACATTCAGTACTTC.